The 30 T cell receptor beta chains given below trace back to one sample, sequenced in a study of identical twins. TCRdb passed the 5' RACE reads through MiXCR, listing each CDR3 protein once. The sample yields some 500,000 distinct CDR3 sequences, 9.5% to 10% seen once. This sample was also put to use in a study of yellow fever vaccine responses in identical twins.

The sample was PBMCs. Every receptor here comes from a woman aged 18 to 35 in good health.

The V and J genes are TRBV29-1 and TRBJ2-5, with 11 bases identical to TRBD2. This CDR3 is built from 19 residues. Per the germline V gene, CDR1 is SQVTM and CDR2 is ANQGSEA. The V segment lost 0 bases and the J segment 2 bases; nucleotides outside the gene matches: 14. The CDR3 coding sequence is TGCAGCGTTGAAGATCTCCGGACTAGCGGGCGAGACCCACAAGAGACCCAGTACTTC. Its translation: CSVEDLRTSGRDPQETQYF.

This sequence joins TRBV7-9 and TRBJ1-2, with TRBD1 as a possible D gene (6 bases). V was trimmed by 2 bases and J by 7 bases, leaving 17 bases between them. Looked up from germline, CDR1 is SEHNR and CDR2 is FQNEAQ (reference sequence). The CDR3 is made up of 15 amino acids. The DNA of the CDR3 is TGTGCCAGCAGCTTACGAGTGGACAGCCCGTTTGGCTACACCTTC. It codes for CASSLRVDSPFGYTF.

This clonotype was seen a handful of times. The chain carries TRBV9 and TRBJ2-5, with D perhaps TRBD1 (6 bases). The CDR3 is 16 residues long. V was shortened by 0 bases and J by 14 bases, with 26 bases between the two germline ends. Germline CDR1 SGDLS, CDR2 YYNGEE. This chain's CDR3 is CASSVAQRTASGPLYF. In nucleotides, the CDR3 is TGTGCCAGCAGCGTAGCCCAGAGGACAGCCTCAGGACCCCTCTACTTC.

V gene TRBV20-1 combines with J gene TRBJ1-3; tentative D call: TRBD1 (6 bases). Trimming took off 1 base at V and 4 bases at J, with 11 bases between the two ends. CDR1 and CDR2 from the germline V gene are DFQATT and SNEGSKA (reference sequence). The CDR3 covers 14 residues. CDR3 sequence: CSARAETGGNTIYF. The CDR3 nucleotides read TGCAGTGCTAGAGCTGAGACAGGAGGAAACACCATATATTTT.

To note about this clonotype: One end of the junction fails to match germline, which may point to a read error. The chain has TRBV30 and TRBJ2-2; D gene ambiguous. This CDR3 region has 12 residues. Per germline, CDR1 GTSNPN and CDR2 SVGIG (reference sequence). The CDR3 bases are TGTGCCTGGGACCCGAATACCGGGGAGCTGTTTTTT. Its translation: CAWDPNTGELFF. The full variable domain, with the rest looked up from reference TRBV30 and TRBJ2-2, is SQTIHQWPATLVQPVGSPLSLECTVEGTSNPNLYWYRQAAGRGLQLLFYSVGIGQISSEVPQNLSASRPQDRQFILSSKKLLLSDSGFYLCAWDPNTGELFFGEGSRLTVL.

The CDR3 reads CASSPPRRYEQFF. The CDR3 DNA reads as TGTGCCAGCAGTCCCCCTCGACGCTATGAGCAGTTCTTC. The chain links TRBV12-3 or TRBV12-4 to TRBJ2-1, with no clear D. The CDR3 is 13 amino acids. Trimming cost V 5 bases and J 8 bases, with 13 bases left between them.

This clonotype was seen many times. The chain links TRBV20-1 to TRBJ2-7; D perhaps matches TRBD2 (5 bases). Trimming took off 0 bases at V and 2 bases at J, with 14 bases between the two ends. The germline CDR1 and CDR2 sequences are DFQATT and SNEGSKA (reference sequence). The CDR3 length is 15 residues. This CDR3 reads CSARDAGTEAYEQYF. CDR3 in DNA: TGCAGTGCTAGAGATGCGGGCACGGAAGCCTACGAGCAGTACTTC.

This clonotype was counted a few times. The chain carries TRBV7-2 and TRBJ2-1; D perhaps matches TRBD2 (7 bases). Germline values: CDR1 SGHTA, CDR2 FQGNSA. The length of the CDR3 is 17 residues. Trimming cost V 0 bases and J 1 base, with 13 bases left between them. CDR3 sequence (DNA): TGTGCCAGCAGCTTAGCGCCGGGGGGCGTTTCCTACAATGAGCAGTTCTTC. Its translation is CASSLAPGGVSYNEQFF. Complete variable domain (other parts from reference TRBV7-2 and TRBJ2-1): GAGVSQSPSNKVTEKGKDVELRCDPISGHTALYWYRQSLGQGLEFLIYFQGNSAPDKSGLPSDRFSAERTGGSVSTLTIQRTQQEDSAVYLCASSLAPGGVSYNEQFFGPGTRLTVL.

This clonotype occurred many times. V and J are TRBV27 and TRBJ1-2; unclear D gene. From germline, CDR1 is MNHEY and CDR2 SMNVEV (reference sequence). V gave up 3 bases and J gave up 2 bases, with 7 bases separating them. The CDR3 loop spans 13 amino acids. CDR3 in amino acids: CASSFEGNYGYTF. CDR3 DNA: TGTGCCAGCAGTTTCGAGGGAAACTATGGCTACACCTTC.

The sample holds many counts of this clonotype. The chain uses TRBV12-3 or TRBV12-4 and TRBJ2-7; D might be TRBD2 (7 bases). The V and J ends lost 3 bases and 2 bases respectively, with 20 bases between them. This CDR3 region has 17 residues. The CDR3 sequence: CASSFEGGTIPPYEQYF. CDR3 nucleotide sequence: TGTGCCAGCAGTTTTGAGGGGGGGACCATCCCTCCCTACGAGCAGTACTTC.

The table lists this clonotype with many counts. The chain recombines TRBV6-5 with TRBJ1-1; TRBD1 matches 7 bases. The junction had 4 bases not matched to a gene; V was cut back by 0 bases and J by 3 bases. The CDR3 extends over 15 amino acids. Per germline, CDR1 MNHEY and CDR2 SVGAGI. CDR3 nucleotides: TGTGCCAGCAGTTACTCTCGCCAGGGGGACACTGAAGCTTTCTTT. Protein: CASSYSRQGDTEAFF.

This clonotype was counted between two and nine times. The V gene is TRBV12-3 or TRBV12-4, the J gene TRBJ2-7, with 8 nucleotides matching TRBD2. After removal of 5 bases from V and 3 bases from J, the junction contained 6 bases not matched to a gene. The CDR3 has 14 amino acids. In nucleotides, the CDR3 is TGTGCCAGCAGTGCGCCGGGACTAGGCTACGAGCAGTACTTC. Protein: CASSAPGLGYEQYF.

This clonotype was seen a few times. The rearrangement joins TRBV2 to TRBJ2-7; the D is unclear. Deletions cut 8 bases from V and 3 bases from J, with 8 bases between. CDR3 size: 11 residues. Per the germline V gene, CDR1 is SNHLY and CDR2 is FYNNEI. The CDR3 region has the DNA TGTGCCAGCGCCGCCAACTACGAGCAGTACTTC. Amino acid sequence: CASAANYEQYF.

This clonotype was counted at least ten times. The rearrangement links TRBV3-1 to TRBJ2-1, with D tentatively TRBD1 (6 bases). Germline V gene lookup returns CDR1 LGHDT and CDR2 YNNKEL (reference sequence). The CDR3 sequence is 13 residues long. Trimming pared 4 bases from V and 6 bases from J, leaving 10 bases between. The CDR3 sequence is CASSLVGANEQFF. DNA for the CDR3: TGTGCCAGCAGCCTGGTGGGGGCCAATGAGCAGTTCTTC.

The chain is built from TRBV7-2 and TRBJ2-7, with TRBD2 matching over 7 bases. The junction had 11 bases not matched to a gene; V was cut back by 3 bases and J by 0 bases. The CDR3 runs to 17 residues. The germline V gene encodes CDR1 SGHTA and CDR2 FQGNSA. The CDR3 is CASSFPSGWEGSYEQYF. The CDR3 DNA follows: TGTGCCAGCAGCTTCCCCAGCGGGTGGGAGGGCTCCTACGAGCAGTACTTC.

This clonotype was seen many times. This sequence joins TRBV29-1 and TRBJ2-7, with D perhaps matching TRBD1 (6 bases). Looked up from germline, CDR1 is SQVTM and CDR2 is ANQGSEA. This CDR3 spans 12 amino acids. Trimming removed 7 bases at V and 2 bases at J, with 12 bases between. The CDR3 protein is CSAGTYTYEQYF. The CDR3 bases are TGCAGCGCCGGGACATATACCTACGAGCAGTACTTC.

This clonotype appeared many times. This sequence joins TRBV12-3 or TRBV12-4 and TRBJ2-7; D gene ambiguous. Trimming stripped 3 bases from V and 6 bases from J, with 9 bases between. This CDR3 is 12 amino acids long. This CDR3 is CASSFGVGEQYF. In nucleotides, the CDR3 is TGTGCCAGCAGTTTTGGGGTTGGCGAGCAGTACTTC.

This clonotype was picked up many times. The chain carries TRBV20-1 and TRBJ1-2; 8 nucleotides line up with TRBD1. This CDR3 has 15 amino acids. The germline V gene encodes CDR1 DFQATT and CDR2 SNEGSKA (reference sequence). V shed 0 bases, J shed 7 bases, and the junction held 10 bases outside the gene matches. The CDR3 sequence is CSARDSRTGFRGYTF. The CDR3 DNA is TGCAGTGCTAGAGATTCAAGGACAGGGTTTCGTGGCTACACCTTC.

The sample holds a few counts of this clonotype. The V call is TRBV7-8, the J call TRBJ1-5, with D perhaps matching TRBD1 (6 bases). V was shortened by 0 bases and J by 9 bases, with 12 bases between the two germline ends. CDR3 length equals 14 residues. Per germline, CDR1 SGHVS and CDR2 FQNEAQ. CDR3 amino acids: CASSLAQGLWPQHF. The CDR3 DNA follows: TGTGCCAGCAGCTTAGCGCAGGGGCTTTGGCCCCAGCATTTT.

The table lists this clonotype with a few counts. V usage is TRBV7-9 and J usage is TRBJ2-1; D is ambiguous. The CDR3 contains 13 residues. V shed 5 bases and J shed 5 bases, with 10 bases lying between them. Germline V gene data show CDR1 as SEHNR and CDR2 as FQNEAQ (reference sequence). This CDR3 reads CASSGRFDNEQFF. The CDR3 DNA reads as TGTGCCAGCAGCGGAAGGTTCGACAATGAGCAGTTCTTC.

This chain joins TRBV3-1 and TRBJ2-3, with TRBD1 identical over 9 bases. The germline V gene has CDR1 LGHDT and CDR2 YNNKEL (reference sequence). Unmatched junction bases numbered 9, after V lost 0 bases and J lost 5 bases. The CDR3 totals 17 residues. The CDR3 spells CASSQEGTGGMGDTQYF. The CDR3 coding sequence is TGTGCCAGCAGCCAAGAAGGAACAGGGGGCATGGGAGATACGCAGTATTTT.

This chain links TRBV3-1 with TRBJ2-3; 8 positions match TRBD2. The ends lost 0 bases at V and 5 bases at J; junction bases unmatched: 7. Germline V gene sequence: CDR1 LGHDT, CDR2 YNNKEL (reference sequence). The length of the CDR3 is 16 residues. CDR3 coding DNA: TGTGCCAGCAGCCAAGACTTACGGGGGGGCCTAGATACGCAGTATTTT. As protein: CASSQDLRGGLDTQYF.

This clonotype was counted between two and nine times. CDR3 residues: CSARDRGLVSHEQFF. The CDR3 DNA reads TGCAGTGCTAGAGATCGAGGACTAGTCTCCCATGAGCAGTTCTTC. J is TRBJ2-1 and V is TRBV20-1, with TRBD2 matching 7 bases. With V trimmed by 0 bases and J by 8 bases, 10 bases remained unmatched. The CDR3 sequence is 15 residues long. CDR1 is DFQATT, CDR2 SNEGSKA, per germline (reference sequence).

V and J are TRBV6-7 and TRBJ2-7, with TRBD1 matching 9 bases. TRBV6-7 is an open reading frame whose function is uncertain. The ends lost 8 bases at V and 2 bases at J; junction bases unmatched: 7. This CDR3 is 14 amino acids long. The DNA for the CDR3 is TGTGCCAGCCATATGGGACAGGGAACCTACGAGCAGTACTTC. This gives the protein CASHMGQGTYEQYF.

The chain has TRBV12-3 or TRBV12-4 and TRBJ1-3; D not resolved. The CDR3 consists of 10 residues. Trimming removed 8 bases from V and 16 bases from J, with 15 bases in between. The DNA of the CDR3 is TGTGCCAGCCAAGACGACCATAAGTATTTT. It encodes CASQDDHKYF.

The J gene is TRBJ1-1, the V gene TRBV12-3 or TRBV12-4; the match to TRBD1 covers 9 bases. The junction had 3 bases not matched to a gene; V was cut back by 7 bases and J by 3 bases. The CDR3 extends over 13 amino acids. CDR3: CASNTGGYTEAFF. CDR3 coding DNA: TGTGCCAGCAACACAGGGGGCTACACTGAAGCTTTCTTT.

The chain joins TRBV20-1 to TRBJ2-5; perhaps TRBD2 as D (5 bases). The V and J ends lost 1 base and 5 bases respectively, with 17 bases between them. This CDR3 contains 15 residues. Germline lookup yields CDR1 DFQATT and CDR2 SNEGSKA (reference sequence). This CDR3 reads CSARGRTSLGETQYF. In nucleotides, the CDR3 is TGCAGTGCTAGAGGCCGGACTTCTCTTGGGGAGACCCAGTACTTC.

For the CDR3, the DNA is TGTGCCAGCAGTGAAGTTGCAGGTTATGGCTACACCTTC. It translates to CASSEVAGYGYTF. The rearrangement joins TRBV28 to TRBJ1-2; no clear D gene. Trimming took off 5 bases at V and 5 bases at J, with 12 bases between the two ends. The CDR3 loop spans 13 amino acids. In germline, CDR1 is MDHEN, CDR2 SYDVKM.

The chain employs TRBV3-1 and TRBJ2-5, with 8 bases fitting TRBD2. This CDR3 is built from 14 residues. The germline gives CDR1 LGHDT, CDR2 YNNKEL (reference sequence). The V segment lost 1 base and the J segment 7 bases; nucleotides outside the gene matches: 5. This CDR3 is CASSQGTSGGTQYF. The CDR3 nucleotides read TGTGCCAGCAGCCAAGGAACTAGCGGCGGGACCCAGTACTTC.

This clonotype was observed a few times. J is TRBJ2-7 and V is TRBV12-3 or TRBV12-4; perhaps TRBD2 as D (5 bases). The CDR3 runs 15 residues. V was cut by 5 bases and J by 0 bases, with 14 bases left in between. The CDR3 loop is CASSGGGWASYEQYF. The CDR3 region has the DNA TGTGCCAGCAGTGGTGGAGGATGGGCCTCCTACGAGCAGTACTTC.